This T cell receptor beta chain was recovered during a study of T cells in Graves' hyperthyroidism and ophthalmopathy. Whole-study results and caveats: In validation, the model predicted ophthalmopathy. These predictions came a median about 6.8 months before onset. Ophthalmopathy was separated from stable hyperthyroidism by a 13 V-J model.

Diagnosing involved the use of clinical symptoms, serum thyroxine and TRAb, thyroid ultrasound and orbital computed tomography. The sample, blood from the first hyperthyroidism diagnosis, precedes any ophthalmopathy symptoms. Authors of the study amplified TCR beta CDR3 regions from RNA transcripts. Initially, a first-round RT-PCR of the TCR CDR3 employed the HTBI primer set. TCRdb reanalysed the multiplex PCR reads using MiXCR and keeps one entry per CDR3 protein. The sample holds 280,000 or so distinct CDR3 sequences, over 12% seen once. Worth noting for this clonotype: Its antigen is as yet unknown.

The V and J ends lost 1 base and 7 bases respectively, with 6 bases between them. The CDR3 is made up of 12 amino acids. Germline assignment: CDR1 SGHDN and CDR2 FVKESK. The specimen sequenced was blood. The sequence was obtained from a woman aged 45-60 years with Graves' hyperthyroidism that later progressed to Graves' ophthalmopathy. This chain joins TRBV14 and TRBJ2-3; D uncertain. The DNA for the CDR3 is TGTGCCAGCAGCCAAGGTCGATATACGCAGTATTTT. This sequence encodes CASSQGRYTQYF.